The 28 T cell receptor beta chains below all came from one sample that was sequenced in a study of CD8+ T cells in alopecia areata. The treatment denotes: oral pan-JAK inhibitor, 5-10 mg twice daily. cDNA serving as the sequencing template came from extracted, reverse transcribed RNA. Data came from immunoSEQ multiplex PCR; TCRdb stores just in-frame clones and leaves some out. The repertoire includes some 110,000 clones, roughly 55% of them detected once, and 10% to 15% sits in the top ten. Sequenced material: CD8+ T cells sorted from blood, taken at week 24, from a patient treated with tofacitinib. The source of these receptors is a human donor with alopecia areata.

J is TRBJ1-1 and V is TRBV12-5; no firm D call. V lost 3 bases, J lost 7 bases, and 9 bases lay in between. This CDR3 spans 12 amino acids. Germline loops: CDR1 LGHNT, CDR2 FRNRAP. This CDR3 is CASGLTGIEAFF. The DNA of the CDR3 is TGTGCTAGTGGTTTAACTGGGATTGAAGCTTTCTTT.

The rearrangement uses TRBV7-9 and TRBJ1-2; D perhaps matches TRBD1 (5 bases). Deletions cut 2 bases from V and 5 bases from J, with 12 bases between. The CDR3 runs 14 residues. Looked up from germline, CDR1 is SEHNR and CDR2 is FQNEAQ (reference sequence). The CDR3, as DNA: TGTGCCAGCAGCTTATCTCGGGACTTATATGGCTACACCTTC. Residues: CASSLSRDLYGYTF.

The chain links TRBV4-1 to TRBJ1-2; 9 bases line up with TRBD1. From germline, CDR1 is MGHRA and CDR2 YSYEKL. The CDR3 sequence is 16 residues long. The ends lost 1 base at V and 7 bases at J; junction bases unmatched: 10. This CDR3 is CASSQVGGQGGLGYTF. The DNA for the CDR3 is TGCGCCAGCAGCCAAGTGGGGGGACAGGGCGGACTTGGCTACACCTTC.

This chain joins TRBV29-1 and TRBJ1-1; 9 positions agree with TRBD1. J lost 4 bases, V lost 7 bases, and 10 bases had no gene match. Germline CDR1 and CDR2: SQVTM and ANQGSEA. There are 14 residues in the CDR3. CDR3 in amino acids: CSGLDRGTGTEAFF. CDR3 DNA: TGCAGCGGCCTGGACAGGGGAACTGGCACTGAAGCTTTCTTT.

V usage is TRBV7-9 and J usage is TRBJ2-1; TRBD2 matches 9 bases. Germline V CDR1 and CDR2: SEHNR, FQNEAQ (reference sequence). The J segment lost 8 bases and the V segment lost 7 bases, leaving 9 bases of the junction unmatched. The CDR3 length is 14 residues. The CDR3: CASTLGRGGDEQFF. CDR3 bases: TGTGCCAGCACCCTTGGGCGGGGGGGTGATGAGCAGTTCTTC.

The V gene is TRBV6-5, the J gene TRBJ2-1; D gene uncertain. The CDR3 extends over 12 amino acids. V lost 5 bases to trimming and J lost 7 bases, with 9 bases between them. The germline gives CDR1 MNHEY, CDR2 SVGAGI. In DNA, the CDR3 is TGTGCCAGCAGTCACAGCACTAATGAGCAGTTCTTC. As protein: CASSHSTNEQFF.

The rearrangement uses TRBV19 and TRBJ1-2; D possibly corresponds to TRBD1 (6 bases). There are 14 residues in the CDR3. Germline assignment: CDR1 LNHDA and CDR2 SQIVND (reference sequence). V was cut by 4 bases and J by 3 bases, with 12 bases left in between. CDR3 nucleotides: TGTGCCAGTAGTACCGGGGACATCTACTATGGCTACACCTTC. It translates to CASSTGDIYYGYTF.

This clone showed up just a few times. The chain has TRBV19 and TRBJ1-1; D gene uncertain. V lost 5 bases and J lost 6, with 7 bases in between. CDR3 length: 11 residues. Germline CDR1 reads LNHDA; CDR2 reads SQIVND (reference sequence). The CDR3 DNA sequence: TGTGCCAGTAGTTCAATCTCTGAAGCTTTCTTT. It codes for CASSSISEAFF.

The CDR3 nucleotides are TGCAGCGCTGTGCCCCTCCAGACAGGGGGAAGTAATGGCTACACCTTC. This gives the protein CSAVPLQTGGSNGYTF. The V gene is TRBV29-1, the J gene TRBJ1-2; 9 bases agree with TRBD1. In germline, CDR1 is SQVTM, CDR2 ANQGSEA. The V and J ends lost 7 bases and 6 bases, in that order; junction bases with no gene match: 18. CDR3 length: 16 amino acids.

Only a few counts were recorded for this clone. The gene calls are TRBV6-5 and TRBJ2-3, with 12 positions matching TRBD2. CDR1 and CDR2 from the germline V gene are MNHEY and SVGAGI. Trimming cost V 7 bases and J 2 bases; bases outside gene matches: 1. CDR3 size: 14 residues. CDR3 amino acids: CASTSGGATDTQYF. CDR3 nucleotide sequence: TGTGCCAGCACTAGCGGGGGGGCCACAGATACGCAGTATTTT.

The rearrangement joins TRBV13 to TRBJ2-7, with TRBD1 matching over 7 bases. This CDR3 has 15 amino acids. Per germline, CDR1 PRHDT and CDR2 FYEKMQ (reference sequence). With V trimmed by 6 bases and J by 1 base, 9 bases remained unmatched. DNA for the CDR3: TGTGCCAGCAGACAGGTAGGGGGCGAGTCCTACGAGCAGTACTTC. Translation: CASRQVGGESYEQYF.

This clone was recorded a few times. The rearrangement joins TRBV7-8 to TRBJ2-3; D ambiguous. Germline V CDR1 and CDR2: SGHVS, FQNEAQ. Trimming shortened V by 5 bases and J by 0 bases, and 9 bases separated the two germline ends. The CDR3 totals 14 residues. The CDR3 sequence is CASSPWGSTDTQYF. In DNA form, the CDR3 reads TGTGCCAGCAGCCCGTGGGGAAGCACAGATACGCAGTATTTT.

The CDR3 bases are TGTGCCAGCGGGGAATTAGACAGGGGGGTTATAGACTATGGCTACACCTTC. Residues: CASGELDRGVIDYGYTF. V usage is TRBV13 and J usage is TRBJ1-2; 9 bases agree with TRBD1. CDR1 and CDR2 from the germline V gene are PRHDT and FYEKMQ (reference sequence). The junction had 16 bases not matched to a gene; V was cut back by 8 bases and J by 3 bases. This CDR3 contains 17 residues.

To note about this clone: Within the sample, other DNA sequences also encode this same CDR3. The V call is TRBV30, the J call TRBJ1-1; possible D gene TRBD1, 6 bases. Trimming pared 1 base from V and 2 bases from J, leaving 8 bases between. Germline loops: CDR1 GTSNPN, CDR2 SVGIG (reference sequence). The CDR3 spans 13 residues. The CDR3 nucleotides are TGTGCCTGGAGTGCGGACAGTAACACTGAAGCTTTCTTT. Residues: CAWSADSNTEAFF. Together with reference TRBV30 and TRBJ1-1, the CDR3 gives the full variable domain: SQTIHQWPATLVQPVGSPLSLECTVEGTSNPNLYWYRQAAGRGLQLLFYSVGIGQISSEVPQNLSASRPQDRQFILSSKKLLLSDSGFYLCAWSADSNTEAFFGQGTRLTVV.

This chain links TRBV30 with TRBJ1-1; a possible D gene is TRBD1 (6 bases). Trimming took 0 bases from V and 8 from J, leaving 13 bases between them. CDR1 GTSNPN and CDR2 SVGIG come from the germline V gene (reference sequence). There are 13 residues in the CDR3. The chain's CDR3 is CAWSVGQLLEAFF. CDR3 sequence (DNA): TGTGCCTGGAGTGTAGGACAGCTACTCGAAGCTTTCTTT.

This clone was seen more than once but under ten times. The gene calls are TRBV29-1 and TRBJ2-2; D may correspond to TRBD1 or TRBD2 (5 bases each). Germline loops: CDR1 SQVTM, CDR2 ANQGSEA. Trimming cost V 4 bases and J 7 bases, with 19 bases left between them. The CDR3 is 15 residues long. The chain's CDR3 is CSVGGDRSGSGELFF. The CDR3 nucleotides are TGCAGCGTTGGAGGGGATCGGTCGGGTAGCGGGGAGCTGTTTTTT.

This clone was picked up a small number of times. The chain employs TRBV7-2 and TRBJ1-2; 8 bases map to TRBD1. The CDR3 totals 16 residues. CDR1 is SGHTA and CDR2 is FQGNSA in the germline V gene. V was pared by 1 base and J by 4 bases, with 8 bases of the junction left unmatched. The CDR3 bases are TGTGCCAGCAGCTTAGGGTCAGAGGGGACAGGCTATGGCTACACCTTC. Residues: CASSLGSEGTGYGYTF. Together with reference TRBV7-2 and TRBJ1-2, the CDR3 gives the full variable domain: GAGVSQSPSNKVTEKGKDVELRCDPISGHTALYWYRQSLGQGLEFLIYFQGNSAPDKSGLPSDRFSAERTGGSVSTLTIQRTQQEDSAVYLCASSLGSEGTGYGYTFGSGTRLTVV.

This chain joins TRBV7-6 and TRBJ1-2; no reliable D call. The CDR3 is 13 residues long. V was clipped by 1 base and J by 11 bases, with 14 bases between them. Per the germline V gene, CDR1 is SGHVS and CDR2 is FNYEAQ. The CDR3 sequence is CASSLVAGGRYTF. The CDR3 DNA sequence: TGTGCCAGCAGCTTAGTTGCGGGCGGAAGGTACACCTTC.

CDR3 loop: CASSQEQGSYEQYF. CDR3 nucleotide sequence: TGCGCCAGCAGCCAAGAGCAGGGCTCCTACGAGCAGTACTTC. The J gene is TRBJ2-7, the V gene TRBV4-3, with D tentatively TRBD1 (5 bases). Germline-derived CDR1 and CDR2 are LGHNA and YSLEER. CDR3 size: 14 residues. Trimming shortened V by 0 bases and J by 0 bases, and 6 bases separated the two germline ends.

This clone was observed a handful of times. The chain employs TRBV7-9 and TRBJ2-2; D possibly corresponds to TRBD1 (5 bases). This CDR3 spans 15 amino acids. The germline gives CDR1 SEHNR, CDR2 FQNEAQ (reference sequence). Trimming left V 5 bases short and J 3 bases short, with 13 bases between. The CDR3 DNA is TGTGCCAGCAGCGGGAAAGCCAGGGACACCGGGGAGCTGTTTTTT. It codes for CASSGKARDTGELFF.

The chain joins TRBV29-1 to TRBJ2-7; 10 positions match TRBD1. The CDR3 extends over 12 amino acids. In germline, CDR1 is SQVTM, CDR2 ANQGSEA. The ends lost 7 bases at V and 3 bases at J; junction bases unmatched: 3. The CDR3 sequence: CSGGDRGYEQYF. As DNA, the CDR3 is TGCAGCGGGGGGGACAGGGGCTACGAGCAGTACTTC.

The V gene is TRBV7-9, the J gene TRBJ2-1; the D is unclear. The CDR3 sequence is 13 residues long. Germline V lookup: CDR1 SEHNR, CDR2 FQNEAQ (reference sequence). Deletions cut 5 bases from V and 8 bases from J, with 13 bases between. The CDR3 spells CASSLKTVDEQFF. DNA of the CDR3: TGTGCCAGCAGCCTTAAGACTGTAGATGAGCAGTTCTTC.

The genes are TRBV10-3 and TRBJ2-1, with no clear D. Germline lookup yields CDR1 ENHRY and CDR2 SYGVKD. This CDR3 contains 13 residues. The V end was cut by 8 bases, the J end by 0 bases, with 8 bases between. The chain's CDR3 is CAISSSSYNEQFF. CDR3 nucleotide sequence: TGTGCCATCTCCTCGAGCTCCTACAATGAGCAGTTCTTC.

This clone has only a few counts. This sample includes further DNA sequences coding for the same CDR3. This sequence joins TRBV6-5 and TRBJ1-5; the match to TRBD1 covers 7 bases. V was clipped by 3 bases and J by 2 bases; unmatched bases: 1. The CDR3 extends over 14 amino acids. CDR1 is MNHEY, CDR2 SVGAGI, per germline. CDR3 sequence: CASSYGQGNQPQHF. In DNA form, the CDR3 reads TGTGCCAGCAGTTATGGACAGGGCAATCAGCCCCAGCATTTT.

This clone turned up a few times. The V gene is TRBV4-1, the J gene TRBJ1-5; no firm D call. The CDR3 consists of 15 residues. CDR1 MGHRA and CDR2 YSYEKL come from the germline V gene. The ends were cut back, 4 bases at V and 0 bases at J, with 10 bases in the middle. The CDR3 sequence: CASSPSRNSNQPQHF. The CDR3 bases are TGCGCCAGCAGCCCTTCCCGGAATAGCAATCAGCCCCAGCATTTT.

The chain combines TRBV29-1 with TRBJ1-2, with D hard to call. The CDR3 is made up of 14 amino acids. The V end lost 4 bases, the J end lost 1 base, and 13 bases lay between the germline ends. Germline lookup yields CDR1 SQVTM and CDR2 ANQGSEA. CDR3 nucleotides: TGCAGCGTTGTTCTAGTGGAAGATAACTATGGCTACACCTTC. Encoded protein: CSVVLVEDNYGYTF.

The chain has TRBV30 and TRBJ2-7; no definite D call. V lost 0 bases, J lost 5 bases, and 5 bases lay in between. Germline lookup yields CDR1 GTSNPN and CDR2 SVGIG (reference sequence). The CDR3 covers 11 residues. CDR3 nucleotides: TGTGCCTGGAGTGTATTCCACGAGCAGTACTTC. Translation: CAWSVFHEQYF. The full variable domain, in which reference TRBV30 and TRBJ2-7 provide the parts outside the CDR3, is SQTIHQWPATLVQPVGSPLSLECTVEGTSNPNLYWYRQAAGRGLQLLFYSVGIGQISSEVPQNLSASRPQDRQFILSSKKLLLSDSGFYLCAWSVFHEQYFGPGTRLTVT.

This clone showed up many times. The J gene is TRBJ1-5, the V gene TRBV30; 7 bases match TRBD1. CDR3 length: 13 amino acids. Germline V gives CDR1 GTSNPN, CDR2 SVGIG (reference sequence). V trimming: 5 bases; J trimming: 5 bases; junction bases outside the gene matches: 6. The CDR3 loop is CAWGDSSHQPQHF. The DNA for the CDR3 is TGTGCCTGGGGGGACAGCTCTCATCAGCCCCAGCATTTT.